A single sample is the source of the 11 T cell receptor beta chains below, sequenced in a study of blood T cell repertoires in COVID-19. Repertoires were generated with immunoSEQ multiplex PCR, while TCRdb's copy carries only in-frame clones and drops some. The sample has under 200,000 clones; roughly 84% are singletons. Sequenced input: PBMCs or T cells enriched from blood (not recorded which). The receptors here all came from a woman in her fifties or sixties who had recovered from COVID-19.

The chain couples TRBV11-3 to TRBJ1-2, with a tentative D call TRBD1 (5 bases). The CDR3 is made up of 15 amino acids. Trimming took 2 bases from V and 6 from J, leaving 16 bases between them. CDR1 SGHNT and CDR2 YENEEA come from the germline V gene. The CDR3 loop is CASSLQGSGVNGYTF. The CDR3, as DNA: TGTGCCAGCAGCTTACAGGGTTCGGGAGTTAATGGCTACACCTTC. Looking up the rest from reference TRBV11-3 and TRBJ1-2 gives the full variable domain: EAGVVQSPRYKIIEKKQPVAFWCNPISGHNTLYWYLQNLGQGPELLIRYENEEAVDDSQLPKDRFSAERLKGVDSTLKIQPAELGDSAVYLCASSLQGSGVNGYTFGSGTRLTVV.

The J gene is TRBJ1-4, the V gene TRBV10-3, with 7 bases matching TRBD1. The germline V gene encodes CDR1 ENHRY and CDR2 SYGVKD. The CDR3 has 13 amino acids. J lost 5 bases, V lost 6 bases, and 3 bases had no gene match. In DNA form, the CDR3 reads TGTGCCATCAGCCTACAGGGGAATGAAAAACTGTTTTTT. It codes for CAISLQGNEKLFF.

The chain is built from TRBV28 and TRBJ1-1; 9 bases align to TRBD1. V lost 6 bases, J lost 0 bases, and 8 bases stayed unmatched. CDR1 is MDHEN and CDR2 is SYDVKM in the germline V gene. The CDR3 has 16 amino acids. The CDR3 is CASRTRQGGMNTEAFF. CDR3 bases: TGTGCCAGCAGGACCAGACAGGGGGGAATGAACACTGAAGCTTTCTTT.

The rearrangement links TRBV9 to TRBJ2-7; 9 positions agree with TRBD2. Losses at the gene ends were 5 bases for V and 6 bases for J; bases not matched to a gene: 12. The germline gives CDR1 SGDLS, CDR2 YYNGEE. The CDR3 is made up of 15 amino acids. CDR3: CASSRSGAGGPEQYF. DNA for the CDR3: TGTGCCAGCAGTCGCTCCGGGGCGGGAGGGCCCGAGCAGTACTTC.

This chain links TRBV28 with TRBJ1-5; D not resolved. Germline CDR1 is MDHEN and CDR2 is SYDVKM. CDR3 size: 15 residues. Trimming shortened V by 4 bases and J by 3 bases, and 13 bases separated the two germline ends. Here the CDR3 reads CASSSRGPANQPQHF. CDR3 coding DNA: TGTGCCAGCAGTTCTCGAGGGCCGGCCAATCAGCCCCAGCATTTT.

In this sample, this clone turned up once. This chain links TRBV15 with TRBJ2-2; 7 bases agree with TRBD2. V was pared by 1 base and J by 6 bases, with 5 bases of the junction left unmatched. The CDR3 totals 15 residues. Germline values: CDR1 LNHNV, CDR2 YYDKDF (reference sequence). This CDR3 is CATSRVAGVPGELFF. CDR3 nucleotides: TGTGCCACCAGCAGAGTTGCGGGAGTGCCCGGGGAGCTGTTTTTT.

V and J are TRBV3-1 (or the pseudogene TRBV3-2) and TRBJ2-4; weak D call: TRBD1 (6 bases). Germline CDR1 LGHDT, CDR2 YNNKEL (reference sequence). CDR3 length: 15 amino acids. Between the trimmed V and J ends, which lost 1 base and 6 bases, there was a span of 13 bases. CDR3 sequence: CASSQGGAGVNIQYF. The CDR3 bases are TGTGCCAGCAGCCAAGGAGGCGCAGGGGTAAACATTCAGTACTTC.

This chain links TRBV4-1 with TRBJ2-6; D is undetermined. Looked up from germline, CDR1 is MGHRA and CDR2 is YSYEKL. Trimming stripped 4 bases from V and 2 bases from J, with 9 bases between. CDR3 length: 15 amino acids. The CDR3 sequence is CASSLSYAGANVLTF. CDR3 coding DNA: TGCGCCAGCAGCCTCAGTTACGCTGGGGCCAACGTCCTGACTTTC.

This sequence joins TRBV5-1 and TRBJ2-3; TRBD2 aligns across 7 bases. This CDR3 has 18 amino acids. Germline values: CDR1 SGHRS, CDR2 YFSETQ. V was clipped by 5 bases and J by 4 bases; unmatched bases: 19. The CDR3 DNA is TGCGCCAGCAGGGATTGGCTCCTTGGCGGGAGAGACCCAGATACGCAGTATTTT. This sequence encodes CASRDWLLGGRDPDTQYF.

This chain connects TRBV2 to TRBJ2-3; TRBD2 matches at 13 bases. Unmatched junction bases numbered 9, after V lost 6 bases and J lost 6 bases. Germline CDR1 is SNHLY and CDR2 is FYNNEI. CDR3 length: 16 residues. CDR3 protein: CASSYWTSGSMDTQYF. CDR3 DNA sequence: TGTGCCAGCAGCTACTGGACTAGCGGGAGTATGGATACGCAGTATTTT.

The rearrangement links TRBV5-1 to TRBJ2-3; D might be TRBD2 (6 bases). Per germline, CDR1 SGHRS and CDR2 YFSETQ. Trimming shortened V by 0 bases and J by 2 bases, and 16 bases separated the two germline ends. The CDR3 runs to 17 residues. CDR3 DNA sequence: TGCGCCAGCAGCTTGGCCCAGATAGCGGCACCCACAGATACGCAGTATTTT. Encoded protein: CASSLAQIAAPTDTQYF.